One sample yielded the 21 T cell receptor beta chains listed below, sequenced in a study of shared clonotypes between healthy human individuals. Profiling relied on immunoSEQ multiplex PCR, and the TCRdb table lists in-frame clones only, not all of them. Of millions of clones in the sample, 90% to 95% were seen once. Material for sequencing was naive CD4+ T cells sorted from blood. Subset given: CD45RA+ positively selected. The receptor source for this set is a man between 18 and 35 years old in good health.

The gene calls are TRBV7-2 and TRBJ2-1; D call uncertain. This CDR3 is built from 13 residues. CDR1 is SGHTA, CDR2 FQGNSA, per germline. Trimming pared 5 bases from V and 6 bases from J, leaving 11 bases between. The CDR3 DNA reads as TGTGCCAGCAGCGTACCGGTTACCAATGAGCAGTTCTTC. Protein product: CASSVPVTNEQFF. Drawing the rest from reference TRBV7-2 and TRBJ2-1, the complete variable domain is GAGVSQSPSNKVTEKGKDVELRCDPISGHTALYWYRQSLGQGLEFLIYFQGNSAPDKSGLPSDRFSAERTGGSVSTLTIQRTQQEDSAVYLCASSVPVTNEQFFGPGTRLTVL.

The V and J genes are TRBV9 and TRBJ1-1, with 8 bases matching TRBD1. The trim removed 9 bases at V and 8 bases at J, leaving 6 bases unmatched. CDR3 length equals 11 residues. Germline CDR1 reads SGDLS; CDR2 reads YYNGEE. CDR3 nucleotides: TGTGCCACAGCACGGGACAGGGAAGCTTTCTTT. Protein product: CATARDREAFF.

The V call is TRBV25-1, the J call TRBJ1-1; a possible D gene is TRBD1 (5 bases). Per germline, CDR1 MGHDK and CDR2 SYGVNS. This CDR3 has 12 amino acids. The V gene lost 7 bases and the J gene lost 4 bases, with 10 bases spanning the gap. The DNA of the CDR3 is TGTGCCAGCACGGCAGGGAGCACTGAAGCTTTCTTT. This codes for CASTAGSTEAFF.

The V and J genes are TRBV25-1 and TRBJ1-6; D is ambiguous. This CDR3 is built from 12 residues. CDR1 and CDR2 from the germline V gene are MGHDK and SYGVNS. With 8 bases removed from V and 7 bases from J, the gap between germline ends came to 9 bases. This chain's CDR3 is CASQRVNSPLHF. The CDR3 region has the DNA TGTGCCAGCCAAAGGGTGAATTCACCCCTCCACTTT. The full variable domain, its missing parts supplied by reference TRBV25-1 and TRBJ1-6, is EADIYQTPRYLVIGTGKKITLECSQTMGHDKMYWYQQDPGMELHLIHYSYGVNSTEKGDLSSESTVSRIRTEHFPLTLESARPSHTSQYLCASQRVNSPLHFGNGTRLTVT.

The V gene is TRBV4-3, the J gene TRBJ2-7; TRBD2 matches 8 bases. Germline V lookup: CDR1 LGHNA, CDR2 YSLEER. V lost 2 bases, J lost 5 bases, and 8 bases stayed unmatched. There are 15 residues in the CDR3. Written as DNA, the CDR3 is TGCGCCAGCAGCCAAAGCGAGCGGGAGACCCACGAGCAGTACTTC. Its protein is CASSQSERETHEQYF.

The CDR3 nucleotides are TGTGCCAGCTCACCGGCTAGCGGGGGAAGAAACACCGGGGAGCTGTTTTTT. Its translation: CASSPASGGRNTGELFF. The chain combines TRBV18 with TRBJ2-2; 10 nucleotides line up with TRBD2. Germline CDR1 reads KGHSH; CDR2 reads LQKENI. J gave up 2 bases and V 3 bases, and 6 bases lay outside the gene matches. This CDR3 is 17 amino acids long.

The chain joins TRBV4-2 to TRBJ1-1; tentative D call: TRBD1 (5 bases). The germline gives CDR1 LGHNA, CDR2 YNFKEQ. This CDR3 is 15 amino acids long. Trimming took 4 bases from V and 3 from J, leaving 15 bases between them. This CDR3 is CASSPWKGEDTEAFF. The CDR3 DNA follows: TGTGCCAGCAGCCCCTGGAAAGGGGAAGACACTGAAGCTTTCTTT.

The chain's CDR3 is CASDPGQGIGNEQFF. CDR3 bases: TGTGCCAGCGACCCGGGACAGGGGATAGGCAATGAGCAGTTCTTC. The rearrangement links TRBV6-6 to TRBJ2-1; 10 nucleotides agree with TRBD1. The V gene's germline CDR1 is MNHNY and CDR2 SVGAGI (reference sequence). CDR3 length equals 15 residues. V gave up 8 bases and J gave up 6 bases; unmatched junction bases: 10.

V and J are TRBV19 and TRBJ1-6, with D possibly being TRBD1 (6 bases). The CDR3 runs to 14 residues. V was pared by 2 bases and J by 9 bases, with 11 bases between. Germline V gene lookup returns CDR1 LNHDA and CDR2 SQIVND (reference sequence). CDR3 loop: CASSIPQGTSPLHF. CDR3 nucleotides: TGTGCCAGTAGTATACCCCAGGGGACTTCACCCCTCCACTTT.

Only one count was recorded for this clone. The rearrangement links TRBV7-3 to TRBJ1-1; 9 positions match TRBD1. J was trimmed by 10 bases and V by 4 bases; bases with no gene match: 10. Germline CDR1 reads SGHTA; CDR2 reads FQGTGA. This CDR3 has 14 residues. The CDR3 nucleotides are TGTGCCAGCAGCTCTAACAGGGGGCAAGGTGTAGCTTTCTTT. This gives the protein CASSSNRGQGVAFF.

The chain joins TRBV18 to TRBJ2-3, with 7 bases that match TRBD1. J gave up 0 bases and V 4 bases, and 4 bases lay outside the gene matches. This CDR3 is built from 15 residues. Germline V gene sequence: CDR1 KGHSH, CDR2 LQKENI. This chain's CDR3 is CASSLGTASTDTQYF. CDR3 in DNA: TGTGCCAGCTCACTAGGGACAGCTAGCACAGATACGCAGTATTTT. Supplemented by reference TRBV18 and TRBJ2-3, the full variable domain reads NAGVMQNPRHLVRRRGQEARLRCSPMKGHSHVYWYRQLPEEGLKFMVYLQKENIIDESGMPKERFSAEFPKEGPSILRIQQVVRGDSAAYFCASSLGTASTDTQYFGPGTRLTVL.

The chain couples TRBV18 to TRBJ2-7, with a tentative D call TRBD2 (6 bases). The CDR3 totals 14 residues. V was cut by 3 bases and J by 0 bases, with 9 bases left in between. Germline V gives CDR1 KGHSH, CDR2 LQKENI. The CDR3 here is CASSPAGNSYEQYF. DNA of the CDR3: TGTGCCAGCTCACCTGCGGGGAACTCCTACGAGCAGTACTTC.

V usage is TRBV18 and J usage is TRBJ1-6, with a tentative D call TRBD1 (6 bases). V was pared by 3 bases and J by 8 bases, with 11 bases between. This CDR3 has 14 amino acids. Germline CDR1 KGHSH, CDR2 LQKENI. CDR3: CASSPRQVDSPLHF. For the CDR3, the DNA is TGTGCCAGCTCACCTCGACAGGTAGATTCACCCCTCCACTTT.

A word on this clone: An end of the junction does not agree with germline; a read error may underlie this. J is TRBJ2-2 and V is TRBV5-8, with D possibly being TRBD2 (7 bases). The CDR3 consists of 17 residues. Germline V gene data show CDR1 as SGHTS and CDR2 as YDEGEE. The CDR3 bases are TGTGCCAGCAGCCCTTTAAGGGGGGGGCCTGACACCAGGGAGCTGTTTTTT. Translating gives CASSPLRGGPDTRELFF.

The chain is built from TRBV30 and TRBJ2-7, with D possibly TRBD1 on 5 matching bases. The length of the CDR3 is 15 residues. Germline-derived CDR1 and CDR2 are GTSNPN and SVGIG (reference sequence). Trimming left V 0 bases short and J 4 bases short, with 16 bases between. The CDR3 region has the DNA TGTGCCTGGAGTGTACAAGCCAGGGTTACGTACGAGCAGTACTTC. This translates into CAWSVQARVTYEQYF.

The V call is TRBV10-3, the J call TRBJ1-2; no definite D call. This CDR3 spans 13 amino acids. Germline V lookup: CDR1 ENHRY, CDR2 SYGVKD. V lost 4 bases and J lost 4, with 10 bases in between. The CDR3 loop is CAISGLDAYGYTF. CDR3 in DNA: TGTGCCATCAGTGGTCTGGACGCCTATGGCTACACCTTC.

The chain uses TRBV7-9 and TRBJ2-1; D gene unclear. The CDR3 loop spans 13 amino acids. V gave up 5 bases and J gave up 0 bases, with 5 bases separating them. Germline CDR1 reads SEHNR; CDR2 reads FQNEAQ (reference sequence). This chain's CDR3 is CASSPSSYNEQFF. The CDR3 DNA reads TGTGCCAGCAGCCCGAGCTCCTACAATGAGCAGTTCTTC.

A few counts support this clone. This sequence joins TRBV30 and TRBJ2-2; the D gene is possibly TRBD2 (6 bases). Germline CDR1 is GTSNPN and CDR2 is SVGIG (reference sequence). The length of the CDR3 is 15 residues. V was trimmed by 6 bases and J by 0 bases, leaving 14 bases between them. CDR3 nucleotide sequence: TGTGCCTGTCCCTCGGGACTTGCGAACACCGGGGAGCTGTTTTTT. Its protein product is CACPSGLANTGELFF.

This clone has more than one count but fewer than ten. The chain employs TRBV10-3 and TRBJ1-5; D is ambiguous. The CDR3 runs 14 residues. V was clipped by 6 bases and J by 1 base, with 10 bases between them. CDR1 is ENHRY, CDR2 SYGVKD, per germline. CDR3 DNA sequence: TGTGCCATCAGAGGAGGTCAAAGCAATCAGCCCCAGCATTTT. Protein sequence: CAIRGGQSNQPQHF.

This clone was observed once. The chain has TRBV28 and TRBJ1-6; D perhaps matches TRBD1 (6 bases). V lost 5 bases, J lost 6 bases, and 14 bases lay in between. CDR1 is MDHEN, CDR2 SYDVKM, per germline. The length of the CDR3 is 15 residues. CDR3 in DNA: TGTGCCAGCAGTGGGTCCACAGGGCTTAATTCACCCCTCCACTTT. Amino acid sequence: CASSGSTGLNSPLHF.

The chain joins TRBV2 to TRBJ2-3, with D maybe TRBD2 (6 bases). The V end lost 7 bases, the J end lost 2 bases, and 13 bases lay between the germline ends. The CDR3 has 14 amino acids. Germline-derived CDR1 and CDR2 are SNHLY and FYNNEI. The CDR3 DNA is TGTGCCAGCACTCGGGGGTCCCACACAGATACGCAGTATTTT. Protein: CASTRGSHTDTQYF.